The present T cell receptor beta chain was sequenced within a study of cytomegalovirus exposure and HLA in healthy donors. The PCR made use of 60 Vbeta and 13 Jbeta primers. Here immunoSEQ multiplex PCR was the method, and the copy in TCRdb shows in-frame clones only, minus some. The data show about 140,000 clones, roughly 81% seen once. Looked up from germline, CDR1 is WSHSY and CDR2 is SAAADI. The CDR3 totals 14 residues. V trimming: 4 bases; J trimming: 4 bases; junction bases outside the gene matches: 6. Donors sampled were nominally healthy, though unrecorded immune exposures were likely. General observations from the study: Later work found most CMV-associated TCR beta chains apparently HLA-restricted. It has been reported that TCR beta sequences accurately predicted the HLA-A and HLA-B alleles of most subjects.

Notes on this clone: Its antigen is currently unknown.

The chain is built from TRBV10-2 and TRBJ1-1; 7 bases are a match to TRBD1. Sample: PBMCs. This TCR derives from a female donor in good health and CMV-seronegative. The DNA for the CDR3 is TGCGCCAGCAGTGCAACAGGGGCGGTCACTGAAGCTTTCTTT. It yields the protein CASSATGAVTEAFF.